This TCR beta chain is drawn from a study of blood T cell repertoires in COVID-19. Germline CDR1 is GTSNPN and CDR2 is SVGIG (reference sequence). This CDR3 is built from 13 residues. The V end was cut by 1 base, the J end by 2 bases, with 8 bases between. Clones were sequenced by immunoSEQ multiplex PCR, and TCRdb holds only the in-frame ones, with some missing. The data contain 100,000 or so clones, roughly 87% of them singletons. Worth noting for this clone: The identical CDR3 is also encoded by other nucleotide sequences in the sample.

Sequencing input: peripheral blood. This sequence joins TRBV30 and TRBJ2-5; possible D gene TRBD2, 5 bases. The sequence was collected from a man younger than 40 in a cohort sampled during active COVID-19. The CDR3 DNA reads TGTGCCTGGAGTGGCGGACTTCAAGAGACCCAGTACTTC. Protein sequence: CAWSGGLQETQYF.